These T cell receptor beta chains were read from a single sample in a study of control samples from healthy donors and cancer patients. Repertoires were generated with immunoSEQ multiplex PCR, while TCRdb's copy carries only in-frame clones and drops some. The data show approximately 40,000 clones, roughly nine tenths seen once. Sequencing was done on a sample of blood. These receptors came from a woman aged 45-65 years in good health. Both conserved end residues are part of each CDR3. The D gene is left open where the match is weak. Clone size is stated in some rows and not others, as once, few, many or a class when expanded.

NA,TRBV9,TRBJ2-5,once,TGTGCCAGCAGCGTTTCATGGGGATCCCAAGAGACCCAGTACTTC,CASSVSWGSQETQYF
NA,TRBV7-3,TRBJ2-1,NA,TGTGCCAGCAGCCTAGCCGCCTACAATGAGCAGTTCTTC,CASSLAAYNEQFF
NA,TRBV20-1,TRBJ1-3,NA,TGCAGTGCCGATGGAGGAAACACCATATATTTT,CSADGGNTIYF
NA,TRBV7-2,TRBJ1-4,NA,TGTGCCAGCAGCAAGGGCAGGAGTAATGAAAAACTGTTTTTT,CASSKGRSNEKLFF
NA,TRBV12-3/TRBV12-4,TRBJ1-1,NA,TGTGCCAGCAGTTTTGGGGGGGCTGAAGCTTTCTTT,CASSFGGAEAFF
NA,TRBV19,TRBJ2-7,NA,TGTGCCAGTAGAAAGATAGGCTCCTACGAGCAGTACTTC,CASRKIGSYEQYF
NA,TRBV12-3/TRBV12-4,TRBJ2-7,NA,TGTGCCAGCAACCAAAGGGGTGGGGAGCAGTACTTC,CASNQRGGEQYF
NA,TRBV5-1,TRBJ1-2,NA,TGCGCCAGCAGCTCGGACAGCTCGAGAGGCTATGGCTACACCTTC,CASSSDSSRGYGYTF
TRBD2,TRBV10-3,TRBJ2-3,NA,TGTGCCATCAGTGACGTAATAGCGGGAGACACAGATACGCAGTATTTT,CAISDVIAGDTDTQYF
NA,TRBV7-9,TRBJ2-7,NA,TGTGCCAGCATTCGCGGACAGACGTACGAGCAGTACTTC,CASIRGQTYEQYF
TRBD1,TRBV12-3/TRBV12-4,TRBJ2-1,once,TGTGCCAACCAACAGACAGGGGTGGGTGAGCAGTTCTTC,CANQQTGVGEQFF
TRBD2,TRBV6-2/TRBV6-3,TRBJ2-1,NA,TGTGCCAGCAGCTCGGGGGGTCTCTACAATGAGCAGTTCTTC,CASSSGGLYNEQFF
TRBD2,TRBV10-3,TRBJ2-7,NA,TGTGCCATCAGTGAGGGTGCGGGGGTCTCCTACGAGCAGTACTTC,CAISEGAGVSYEQYF
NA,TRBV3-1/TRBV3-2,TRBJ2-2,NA,TGTGCCAGCAGCCCCTTCCCCACCGGGGAGCTGTTTTTT,CASSPFPTGELFF
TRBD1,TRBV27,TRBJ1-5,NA,TGTGCCAGCAGGACAGGGGTGAATCAGCCCCAGCATTTT,CASRTGVNQPQHF
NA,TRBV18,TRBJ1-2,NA,TGTGCCAGCTCACCACGGGATGGCTACACCTTC,CASSPRDGYTF
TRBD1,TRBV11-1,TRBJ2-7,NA,TGTGCCAGCAGCTCAGGGGGCTTAAGCTCCTACGAGCAGTACTTC,CASSSGGLSSYEQYF
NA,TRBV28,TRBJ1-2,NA,TGTGCCAGCAGCATCCCGCAGGGCCCCCTCATGGATGATGGCTACACCTTC,CASSIPQGPLMDDGYTF
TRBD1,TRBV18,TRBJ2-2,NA,TGTGCCAGCTCCCCCGGGACAGGGGCCCCCGGGGAGCTGTTTTTT,CASSPGTGAPGELFF
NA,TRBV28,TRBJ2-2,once,TGTGCCAGCAAAGAGAACACCGGGGAGCTGTTTTTT,CASKENTGELFF
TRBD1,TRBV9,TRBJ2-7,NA,TGTGCCAGCAGCCCCTCACTGACAGGGCTCTACGAGCAGTACTTC,CASSPSLTGLYEQYF
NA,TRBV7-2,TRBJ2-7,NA,TGTGCCAGCAGCTTAGATCTCTCGGGTCAGCAGTACTTC,CASSLDLSGQQYF
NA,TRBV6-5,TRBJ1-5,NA,TGTGCCAGCAGCGACAAGGGCCGGGGCAATCAGCCCCAGCATTTT,CASSDKGRGNQPQHF
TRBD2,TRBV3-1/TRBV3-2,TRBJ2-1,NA,TGTGCCAGCAGCCCAGAGTCGGGACTAGCCTTCAATGAGCAGTTCTTC,CASSPESGLAFNEQFF
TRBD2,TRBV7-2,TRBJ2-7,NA,TGTGCCAGCAGCTTAACGACTAGCGGGGGTTTCTACGAGCAGTACTTC,CASSLTTSGGFYEQYF
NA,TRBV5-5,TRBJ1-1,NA,TGTGCCAGCAGACAGGGACACCTGGGGGCTGAAGCTTTCTTT,CASRQGHLGAEAFF